This TCR beta chain was identified during a study of OX40 agonist ivuxolimab in advanced cancers. Regarding the study as a whole: Antigen specificity of clonally expanded peripheral T cells was not established. Researchers report that CD8+ T cells had, on average, more expanded clones than CD4+.

V lost 2 bases to trimming and J lost 0 bases; unmatched junction nucleotides: 4. The CDR3 is 17 amino acids. Per germline, CDR1 MDHEN and CDR2 SYDVKM. With regard to this clone: Its target is unknown.

The protocol was immunoSEQ multiplex PCR, while the TCRdb copy is restricted to in-frame clones and leaves out a portion. The sample lists 65,000 to 85,000 clones, approximately 79% occurring once. The sequence was collected from an adult with an advanced solid tumor such as melanoma, head and neck, liver or kidney cancer. This material consisted of CD4+ or CD8+ T cells sorted from blood, taken in a trial of the OX40 agonist ivuxolimab. The V call is TRBV28, the J call TRBJ2-1, with TRBD2 identical over 10 bases. CDR3 residues: CASSLGLAGGSYNEQFF. The CDR3, as DNA: TGTGCCAGCAGTTTAGGTTTAGCGGGGGGCTCCTACAATGAGCAGTTCTTC.